This T cell receptor beta chain is from a study of shared clonotypes between healthy human individuals. Only CD45RO-negative cells positively selected for CCR7 counted as naive CD8 cells, so terminally differentiated effector memory CD45RA+ cells were excluded. Sorted subsets were amplified in replicate PCRs using approximately 0.2 ug DNA, tens of thousands of T cell genomes. Profiled with immunoSEQ multiplex PCR; TCRdb holds only in-frame clones, not every one. The sample includes about 2,100,000 clones, around 93% of them seen just once. Germline values: CDR1 SGHTA, CDR2 FQGNSA. V dropped 1 base and J dropped 5 bases, with 17 bases sitting between them. The CDR3 is made up of 16 amino acids.

The source is a man between 18 and 29 years old in good health. Some clones in this sample may be carry-over from other donors' samples. The rearrangement uses TRBV7-2 and TRBJ2-5; D ambiguous. Sequenced material: naive CD8+ T cells from PBMCs. The CDR3 protein is CASSLVLAAHRETQYF. The DNA for the CDR3 is TGTGCCAGCAGCTTAGTTTTGGCGGCCCACCGGGAGACCCAGTACTTC.